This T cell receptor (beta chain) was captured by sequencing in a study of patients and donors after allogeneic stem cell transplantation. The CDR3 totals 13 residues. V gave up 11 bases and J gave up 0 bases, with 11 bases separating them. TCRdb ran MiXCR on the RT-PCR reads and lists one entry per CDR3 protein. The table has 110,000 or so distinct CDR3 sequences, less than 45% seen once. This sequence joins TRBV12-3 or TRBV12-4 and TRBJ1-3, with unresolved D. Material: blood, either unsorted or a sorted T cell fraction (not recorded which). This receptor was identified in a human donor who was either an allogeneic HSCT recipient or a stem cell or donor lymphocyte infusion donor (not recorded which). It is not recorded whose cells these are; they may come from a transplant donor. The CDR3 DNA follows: TGTGCCGCAATTCGGAGCTCTGGAAACACCATATATTTT. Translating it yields CAAIRSSGNTIYF.